The 26 T cell receptor beta chains in this list originate from one sample, sequenced in a study of cytomegalovirus exposure and HLA in healthy donors. The primer mix had 60 Vbeta and 13 Jbeta primers. Method: immunoSEQ multiplex PCR; TCRdb's copy keeps in-frame clones and lacks some. Of tens of thousands of clones listed, 77% are singletons. Sequencing was performed on PBMCs. The source of these receptors is a woman aged 40 to 50 in good health and CMV-seropositive.

The chain's CDR3 is CASSFRETQYF. The CDR3 coding sequence is TGTGCCAGCAGCTTTCGAGAGACCCAGTACTTC. The chain has TRBV7-2 and TRBJ2-5; D uncertain. This CDR3 region has 11 residues. Germline V CDR1 and CDR2: SGHTA, FQGNSA. The germline V and J ends were trimmed by 3 bases and 4 bases, with 3 bases remaining between them.

The chain couples TRBV7-2 to TRBJ1-4, with D perhaps TRBD1 (6 bases). This CDR3 is 14 amino acids long. Trimming took off 5 bases at V and 6 bases at J, with 13 bases between the two ends. The germline CDR1 and CDR2 sequences are SGHTA and FQGNSA. CDR3 DNA: TGTGCCAGCAGCCCCGGGACACTCGATGAAAAACTGTTTTTT. This gives the protein CASSPGTLDEKLFF.

CDR3 in DNA: TGTGCCAGCAGCCGTAGTCGGAATGAGCAGTTCTTC. Its protein is CASSRSRNEQFF. The genes are TRBV7-2 and TRBJ2-1; D uncertain. The germline V and J ends were trimmed by 5 bases and 7 bases, with 9 bases remaining between them. Looked up from germline, CDR1 is SGHTA and CDR2 is FQGNSA. This CDR3 has 12 amino acids.

This clone has only one observation. The rearrangement joins TRBV4-2 to TRBJ2-6, with D tentatively TRBD1 (5 bases). V was clipped by 4 bases and J by 0 bases, with 13 bases between them. The CDR3 loop spans 17 amino acids. The germline V gene encodes CDR1 LGHNA and CDR2 YNFKEQ. CDR3 region: CASSPELTVSGANVLTF. In DNA form, the CDR3 reads TGTGCCAGCAGCCCCGAACTGACAGTCTCTGGGGCCAACGTCCTGACTTTC.

V is TRBV7-8 and J is TRBJ1-1, with TRBD1 matching over 7 bases. Germline CDR1 SGHVS, CDR2 FQNEAQ. CDR3 length: 14 residues. V shed 2 bases and J 7 bases; nucleotides not matched to a gene: 7. CDR3 residues: CASSLIWTGGEAFF. The CDR3 DNA reads TGTGCCAGCAGCTTAATCTGGACAGGAGGTGAAGCTTTCTTT.

This clone occurred a few times. The V call is TRBV30, the J call TRBJ2-3; 7 nucleotides match TRBD2. Germline CDR1 and CDR2: GTSNPN and SVGIG (reference sequence). V lost 3 bases, J lost 1 base, and 4 bases stayed unmatched. This CDR3 contains 14 residues. The CDR3 DNA reads as TGTGCCTGGAGCCTGGGGGGGGGCACAGATACGCAGTATTTT. It specifies CAWSLGGGTDTQYF.

This rearrangement joins TRBV18 to TRBJ2-7; 10 bases are a match to TRBD2. The ends lost 3 bases at V and 2 bases at J; junction bases unmatched: 1. The CDR3 contains 14 residues. Germline assignment: CDR1 KGHSH and CDR2 LQKENI. CDR3 loop: CASSPSGGPYEQYF. The CDR3 bases are TGTGCCAGCTCACCTAGCGGGGGGCCCTACGAGCAGTACTTC.

This clone was found once. The gene calls are TRBV5-1 and TRBJ2-3, with 15 bases fitting TRBD2. The V and J ends lost 3 bases and 4 bases, in that order; junction bases with no gene match: 6. This CDR3 region has 17 residues. The germline V gene encodes CDR1 SGHRS and CDR2 YFSETQ. Here the CDR3 reads CASSYGLAGGPADTQYF. In nucleotides, the CDR3 is TGCGCCAGCAGCTACGGACTAGCGGGGGGGCCGGCAGATACGCAGTATTTT.

The chain carries TRBV30 and TRBJ1-2; 9 bases are shared with TRBD1. Germline V gives CDR1 GTSNPN, CDR2 SVGIG (reference sequence). V was clipped by 3 bases and J by 1 base; unmatched bases: 6. The CDR3 covers 15 residues. This CDR3 is CAWSPPGQGNYGYTF. CDR3 sequence (DNA): TGTGCCTGGAGCCCTCCGGGACAGGGTAACTATGGCTACACCTTC. Together with reference TRBV30 and TRBJ1-2, the CDR3 gives the full variable domain: SQTIHQWPATLVQPVGSPLSLECTVEGTSNPNLYWYRQAAGRGLQLLFYSVGIGQISSEVPQNLSASRPQDRQFILSSKKLLLSDSGFYLCAWSPPGQGNYGYTFGSGTRLTVV.

Of note for this clone: One end of the junction fails to match germline, which may point to a read error. This chain connects TRBV6-1 to TRBJ2-7, with 7 positions matching TRBD2. CDR3 length equals 13 residues. The germline V gene has CDR1 MNHNS and CDR2 SASEGT. This chain's CDR3 is CASSEALRGVAHF. The CDR3 nucleotides are TGTGCCAGCAGTGAAGCGCTTCGGGGGGTTGCGCACTTC.

The chain couples TRBV28 to TRBJ2-7; TRBD2 is a possible D gene (7 bases). The V gene's germline CDR1 is MDHEN and CDR2 SYDVKM. The CDR3 has 18 amino acids. With 5 bases removed from V and 3 bases from J, the gap between germline ends came to 26 bases. The CDR3 region is CASSGGGSTGKGNYEQYF. Here the CDR3 DNA reads TGTGCCAGCAGTGGGGGGGGGTCCACAGGGAAGGGAAACTACGAGCAGTACTTC.

The chain carries TRBV11-2 and TRBJ1-1; D remains unclear. Germline V gene sequence: CDR1 SGHAT, CDR2 FQNNGV. Trimming removed 0 bases from V and 4 bases from J, with 3 bases in between. The CDR3 length is 12 residues. The CDR3: CASSLDGTEAFF. Here the CDR3 DNA reads TGTGCCAGCAGCTTAGACGGCACTGAAGCTTTCTTT. The full variable domain, its missing parts supplied by reference TRBV11-2 and TRBJ1-1, is EAGVAQSPRYKIIEKRQSVAFWCNPISGHATLYWYQQILGQGPKLLIQFQNNGVVDDSQLPKDRFSAERLKGVDSTLKIQPAKLEDSAVYLCASSLDGTEAFFGQGTRLTVV.

This clone showed up just a few times. V and J are TRBV6-1 and TRBJ1-1; D might be TRBD1 (6 bases). The CDR3 sequence is 11 residues long. Trimming stripped 8 bases from V and 7 bases from J, with 11 bases between. Germline V lookup: CDR1 MNHNS, CDR2 SASEGT. CDR3 in DNA: TGTGCCAGCGGGAGACAGGTTGAAGCTTTCTTT. Amino acid sequence: CASGRQVEAFF.

The gene calls are TRBV5-8 and TRBJ2-5; TRBD1 aligns across 9 bases. CDR1 is SGHTS, CDR2 YDEGEE, per germline. This CDR3 region has 15 residues. The V segment lost 3 bases and the J segment 1 base; nucleotides outside the gene matches: 4. The DNA of the CDR3 is TGTGCCAGCAGCTCGGACAGGGGAATCCAAGAGACCCAGTACTTC. Translated, it gives CASSSDRGIQETQYF. Together with reference TRBV5-8 and TRBJ2-5, the CDR3 gives the full variable domain: EAGVTQSPTHLIKTRGQQATLRCSPISGHTSVYWYQQALGLGLQFLLWYDEGEERNRGNFPPRFSGRQFPNYSSELNVNALELEDSALYLCASSSDRGIQETQYFGPGTRLLVL.

J is TRBJ2-2 and V is TRBV9; 9 nucleotides align to TRBD2. CDR3 length: 17 residues. Germline V gene lookup returns CDR1 SGDLS and CDR2 YYNGEE. Unmatched junction bases numbered 12, after V lost 4 bases and J lost 5 bases. The CDR3 loop is CASSFNLAGGPTGELFF. The CDR3 nucleotides are TGTGCCAGCAGCTTTAATCTTGCGGGGGGGCCGACCGGGGAGCTGTTTTTT.

The chain employs TRBV9 and TRBJ1-2, with D tentatively TRBD1 (6 bases). Germline V gene sequence: CDR1 SGDLS, CDR2 YYNGEE. The CDR3 contains 12 residues. V lost 6 bases, J lost 7 bases, and 13 bases lay in between. The DNA of the CDR3 is TGTGCCAGCACCCGCATAGGGGGTGGCTACACCTTC. It encodes CASTRIGGGYTF.

V is TRBV2 and J is TRBJ1-2; D gene uncertain. The CDR3 runs to 12 residues. With 4 bases removed from V and 9 bases from J, the gap between germline ends came to 12 bases. CDR1 SNHLY and CDR2 FYNNEI come from the germline V gene. The CDR3 DNA follows: TGTGCCAGCAGTGCCGGTGGAGTAAGCTACACCTTC. It specifies CASSAGGVSYTF.

The rearrangement uses TRBV29-1 and TRBJ1-1, with 10 bases that match TRBD1. The CDR3 spans 14 residues. Germline V gives CDR1 SQVTM, CDR2 ANQGSEA. The CDR3 DNA follows: TGCAACGCACAGACAGGGGGCATGAACACTGAAGCTTTCTTT. This codes for CNAQTGGMNTEAFF. Variable domain in full (rest from reference TRBV29-1 and TRBJ1-1): SAVISQKPSRDICQRGTSLTIQCQVDSQVTMMFWYRQQPGQSLTLIATANQGSEATYESGFVIDKFPISRPNLTFSTLTVSNMSPEDSSIYLCNAQTGGMNTEAFFGQGTRLTVV.

This chain uses TRBV7-6 with TRBJ2-3; D gene ambiguous. Per the germline V gene, CDR1 is SGHVS and CDR2 is FNYEAQ. The V end was cut by 5 bases, the J end by 6 bases, with 12 bases between. The CDR3 has 13 amino acids. The chain's CDR3 is CASSQNREDTQYF. CDR3 DNA: TGTGCCAGCAGCCAAAATCGTGAGGATACGCAGTATTTT.

The chain recombines TRBV5-1 with TRBJ1-1; no firm D call. CDR1 is SGHRS and CDR2 is YFSETQ in the germline V gene. The CDR3 covers 13 residues. Deletions cut 0 bases from V and 1 base from J, with 4 bases between. CDR3: CASSLAGNTEAFF. DNA for the CDR3: TGCGCCAGCAGCTTGGCAGGGAACACTGAAGCTTTCTTT.

The chain is built from TRBV28 and TRBJ1-2; TRBD1 matches at 7 bases. V lost 5 bases to trimming and J lost 3 bases; unmatched junction nucleotides: 9. In germline, CDR1 is MDHEN, CDR2 SYDVKM. This CDR3 region has 15 residues. The CDR3, as DNA: TGTGCCAGCAGTCCCCGGACAGGATCACACTATGGCTACACCTTC. This translates into CASSPRTGSHYGYTF.

V is TRBV4-2 and J is TRBJ2-2; 9 nucleotides agree with TRBD2. CDR1 and CDR2 (germline): LGHNA, YNFKEQ. The junction had 13 bases not matched to a gene; V was cut back by 1 base and J by 4 bases. The CDR3 spans 19 residues. CDR3 protein: CASSQGEASGALRTGELFF. The CDR3 DNA reads TGTGCCAGCAGCCAAGGGGAGGCTAGCGGGGCACTTCGCACCGGGGAGCTGTTTTTT.

This chain joins TRBV9 and TRBJ1-6; 8 bases match TRBD1. The CDR3 covers 14 residues. The V gene's germline CDR1 is SGDLS and CDR2 YYNGEE. J was trimmed by 8 bases and V by 3 bases; bases with no gene match: 4. CDR3 DNA sequence: TGTGCCAGCAGCGGTGGACAGGGTGATTCACCCCTCCACTTT. It is translated as CASSGGQGDSPLHF.

This chain links TRBV10-2 with TRBJ1-4, with D possibly TRBD1 on 6 matching bases. Germline V gene lookup returns CDR1 WSHSY and CDR2 SAAADI. The germline V and J ends were trimmed by 9 bases and 8 bases, with 16 bases remaining between them. The CDR3 has 13 residues. The CDR3 protein is CASNMEGGEKLFF. The CDR3, as DNA: TGCGCCAGTAATATGGAAGGGGGAGAAAAACTGTTTTTT.

V usage is TRBV6-1 and J usage is TRBJ2-4; TRBD2 agrees at 7 bases. Germline CDR1 and CDR2: MNHNS and SASEGT. Trimming at V came to 1 base and at J to 9 bases, leaving 6 bases not matched to a gene. The CDR3 contains 14 residues. CDR3 loop: CASSEVGGESIQYF. The CDR3 nucleotides are TGTGCCAGCAGTGAAGTGGGAGGGGAGTCCATTCAGTACTTC.

V and J are TRBV5-1 and TRBJ1-1; 7 bases fit TRBD1. The CDR3 sequence is 18 residues long. From germline, CDR1 is SGHRS and CDR2 YFSETQ. V lost 2 bases, J lost 0 bases, and 13 bases stayed unmatched. The CDR3 nucleotides are TGCGCCAGCAGCTTATACAGACAGGGCCGGTTCGTGAACACTGAAGCTTTCTTT. Residues: CASSLYRQGRFVNTEAFF.